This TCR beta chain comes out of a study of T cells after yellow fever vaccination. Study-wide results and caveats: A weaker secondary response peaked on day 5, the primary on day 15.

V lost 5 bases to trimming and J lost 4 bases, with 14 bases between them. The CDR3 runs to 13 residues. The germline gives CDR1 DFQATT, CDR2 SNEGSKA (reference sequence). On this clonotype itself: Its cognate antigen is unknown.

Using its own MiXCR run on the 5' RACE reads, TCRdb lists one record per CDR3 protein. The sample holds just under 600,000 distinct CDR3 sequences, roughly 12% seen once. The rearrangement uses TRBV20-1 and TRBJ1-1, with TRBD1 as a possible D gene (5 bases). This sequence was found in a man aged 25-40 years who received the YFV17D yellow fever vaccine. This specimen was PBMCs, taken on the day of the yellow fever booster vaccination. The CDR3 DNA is TGCAGTGCTCACGAAGGGGAGAGCACTGAAGCTTTCTTT. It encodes CSAHEGESTEAFF.